This TCR beta chain was obtained from a study of T cells and Merkel cell carcinoma outcomes. General study findings and limits: Merkel cell carcinoma outcomes were reportedly predicted by repertoire and T-cell density.

On this clone: The antigen is undetermined.

There are 20 residues in the CDR3. Germline-derived CDR1 and CDR2 are SGHNT and YENEEA. J was trimmed by 2 bases and V by 5 bases; bases with no gene match: 22. Sequencing was performed with immunoSEQ multiplex PCR; in TCRdb, only in-frame clones are kept and a portion is missing. Of roughly 16,000 clones listed, around 81% are singletons. The clonotype originates from a human donor with Merkel cell carcinoma. Sequenced sample: tumor tissue from Merkel cell carcinoma. The V call is TRBV11-3, the J call TRBJ2-7; the match to TRBD2 covers 9 bases. CDR3 DNA: TGTGCCAGCAGCCCTTTAACAGCCCCCGGACTAGCGAGAGTCCCCTACGAGCAGTACTTC. Amino acids: CASSPLTAPGLARVPYEQYF.